Presented here are 22 T cell receptor beta chains from one specimen sequenced in a study of blood T cell repertoires in COVID-19. Libraries were prepared by immunoSEQ multiplex PCR; TCRdb keeps only in-frame clonotypes and omits some of them. In the table there are 150,000 to 200,000 clones, approximately 83% of which are singletons. Sequences were obtained from peripheral blood. The receptor set was obtained from a man aged 60-69 years with acute or convalescent COVID-19.

This chain joins TRBV4-1 and TRBJ2-4; the D gene is possibly TRBD1 (5 bases). The CDR3 is made up of 16 amino acids. Between the trimmed V and J ends, which lost 2 bases and 4 bases, there was a span of 15 bases. CDR1 and CDR2 (germline): MGHRA, YSYEKL. Here the CDR3 reads CASSQPVNQGKNIQYF. CDR3 in DNA: TGCGCCAGCAGCCAACCCGTGAACCAGGGTAAAAACATTCAGTACTTC.

This chain uses TRBV4-1 with TRBJ1-4; D unresolved. Germline V gives CDR1 MGHRA, CDR2 YSYEKL. The V end was cut by 1 base, the J end by 0 bases, with 9 bases between. The CDR3 extends over 16 amino acids. In nucleotides, the CDR3 is TGCGCCAGCAGCCAAGCGACTTCCGCAACTAATGAAAAACTGTTTTTT. Protein product: CASSQATSATNEKLFF.

V gene TRBV28 combines with J gene TRBJ1-1; maybe TRBD1 (5 bases). V was cut by 7 bases and J by 1 base, with 7 bases left in between. The germline CDR1 and CDR2 sequences are MDHEN and SYDVKM. This CDR3 has 12 amino acids. The CDR3 DNA follows: TGTGCCAGCAACGACAGGAACACTGAAGCTTTCTTT. Its protein is CASNDRNTEAFF.

CDR3 residues: CASSESGGSEQYF. In DNA, the CDR3 is TGTGCCAGCAGTGAAAGCGGGGGGAGCGAGCAGTACTTC. This chain joins TRBV2 and TRBJ2-7; 9 nucleotides align to TRBD2. J gave up 6 bases and V 2 bases, and 2 bases lay outside the gene matches. This CDR3 is 13 amino acids long. Germline CDR1 and CDR2: SNHLY and FYNNEI.

J is TRBJ2-5 and V is TRBV30; D not certain. Between the trimmed V and J ends, which lost 0 bases and 5 bases, there was a span of 7 bases. CDR1 and CDR2 (germline): GTSNPN, SVGIG (reference sequence). The CDR3 length is 12 residues. The CDR3 is CAWSVPQETQYF. CDR3 coding DNA: TGTGCCTGGAGTGTACCACAGGAGACCCAGTACTTC.

This clone was detected a few times. J is TRBJ1-3 and V is TRBV18, with D maybe TRBD1 (6 bases). This CDR3 contains 15 residues. V gave up 0 bases and J gave up 4 bases, with 10 bases separating them. Germline CDR1 and CDR2: KGHSH and LQKENI. This CDR3 reads CASSPPGTPGNTIYF. In nucleotides, the CDR3 is TGTGCCAGCTCACCACCCGGGACACCGGGAAACACCATATATTTT.

CDR3 DNA: TGTGCCAGCAGCAAACCCTCCACTAGTCGACTTACCTACGAGCAGTACTTC. Its protein product is CASSKPSTSRLTYEQYF. The chain uses TRBV21-1 and TRBJ2-7; the D segment call TRBD2 is taken from the table without a DNA check. TRBV21-1 is recorded as a pseudogene. This CDR3 comprises 17 residues.

The V call is TRBV5-1, the J call TRBJ1-3, with D hard to call. Trimming removed 1 base at V and 0 bases at J, with 8 bases between. This CDR3 contains 15 residues. Germline CDR1 SGHRS, CDR2 YFSETQ. This CDR3 reads CASSLSTDSGNTIYF. The CDR3 region has the DNA TGCGCCAGCAGCTTGTCTACCGACTCTGGAAACACCATATATTTT.

The chain carries TRBV19 and TRBJ2-2, with TRBD2 matching over 10 bases. The V segment lost 3 bases and the J segment 6 bases; nucleotides outside the gene matches: 7. The CDR3 spans 16 residues. Germline CDR1 is LNHDA and CDR2 is SQIVND (reference sequence). The CDR3 loop reads CASSMGSGRAAGELFF. CDR3 bases: TGTGCCAGTAGTATGGGGAGCGGGAGGGCCGCCGGGGAGCTGTTTTTT. Supplemented by reference TRBV19 and TRBJ2-2, the full variable domain reads DGGITQSPKYLFRKEGQNVTLSCEQNLNHDAMYWYRQDPGQGLRLIYYSQIVNDFQKGDIAEGYSVSREKKESFPLTVTSAQKNPTAFYLCASSMGSGRAAGELFFGEGSRLTVL.

V usage is TRBV5-1 and J usage is TRBJ2-1, with a tentative D call TRBD1 (6 bases). This CDR3 comprises 18 residues. The V end was cut by 4 bases, the J end by 5 bases, with 25 bases between. Germline CDR1 is SGHRS and CDR2 is YFSETQ. The CDR3: CASSPGVAQGYVDNEQFF. The DNA for the CDR3 is TGCGCCAGCAGCCCCGGGGTAGCGCAGGGGTACGTGGACAATGAGCAGTTCTTC.

This chain joins TRBV3-1 (or the pseudogene TRBV3-2) and TRBJ2-7, with D possibly being TRBD1 (6 bases). Trimming took off 4 bases at V and 0 bases at J, with 10 bases between the two ends. Germline V gives CDR1 LGHDT, CDR2 YNNKEL (reference sequence). This CDR3 is built from 14 residues. This CDR3 is CASSRRTDSYEQYF. The CDR3 DNA reads as TGTGCCAGCAGCCGCAGGACAGACTCCTACGAGCAGTACTTC.

In its sample, this clone was seen a few times. This chain links TRBV7-3 with TRBJ2-5; TRBD2 aligns across 10 bases. Germline V gene lookup returns CDR1 SGHTA and CDR2 FQGTGA. This CDR3 spans 15 amino acids. V shed 5 bases, J shed 1 base, and the junction held 4 bases outside the gene matches. The DNA for the CDR3 is TGTGCCAGCAGCCGGACTAGCGGAGGCCAAGAGACCCAGTACTTC. As protein: CASSRTSGGQETQYF.

The CDR3 loop is CASKDTYLSNQPQHF. The CDR3 DNA follows: TGTGCCAGCAAGGACACCTACCTTAGCAATCAGCCCCAGCATTTT. The chain links TRBV3-1 (or the pseudogene TRBV3-2) to TRBJ1-5; TRBD1 might be the D (5 bases). This CDR3 is 15 amino acids long. V lost 7 bases and J lost 0, with 13 bases in between. Per germline, CDR1 LGHDT and CDR2 YNNKEL (reference sequence).

The chain combines TRBV5-6 with TRBJ2-1; D gene unclear. The CDR3 runs to 11 residues. V was clipped by 6 bases and J by 3 bases, with 4 bases between them. The germline V gene encodes CDR1 SGHDT and CDR2 YYEEEE. The DNA of the CDR3 is TGTGCCAGCATCGGCTACAATGAGCAGTTCTTC. This sequence encodes CASIGYNEQFF.

The V call is TRBV19, the J call TRBJ1-2; weak D call: TRBD1 (5 bases). Germline V gives CDR1 LNHDA, CDR2 SQIVND (reference sequence). V lost 3 bases and J lost 7, with 18 bases in between. This CDR3 has 15 residues. CDR3 protein: CASSIPEGVDFGYTF. DNA of the CDR3: TGTGCCAGTAGTATCCCAGAAGGGGTCGATTTTGGCTACACCTTC.

The CDR3 bases are TGCGCCAGCAGCTTGGCCGCTGGGACAGGGGGGTTATACGAGCAGTACTTC. This translates into CASSLAAGTGGLYEQYF. V gene TRBV5-1 combines with J gene TRBJ2-7, with 11 positions matching TRBD1. CDR1 and CDR2 from the germline V gene are SGHRS and YFSETQ. The V gene end was trimmed by 0 bases and the J gene end by 4 bases; junction bases not matched to a gene: 9. The CDR3 runs to 17 residues.

V usage is TRBV7-9 and J usage is TRBJ1-4; D ambiguous. The CDR3 loop spans 13 amino acids. The V end lost 4 bases, the J end lost 6 bases, and 9 bases lay between the germline ends. Germline V gene data show CDR1 as SEHNR and CDR2 as FQNEAQ (reference sequence). CDR3 DNA: TGTGCCAGCAGCTCCTATACCCATGAAAAACTGTTTTTT. It encodes CASSSYTHEKLFF.

The chain couples TRBV7-9 to TRBJ1-3, with TRBD1 matching over 10 bases. Germline V gene lookup returns CDR1 SEHNR and CDR2 FQNEAQ (reference sequence). The length of the CDR3 is 15 residues. V dropped 4 bases and J dropped 8; count of bases not matched to a gene: 8. CDR3 loop: CASSSAGTGVDTIYF. The CDR3 DNA reads TGTGCCAGCAGCTCCGCCGGGACAGGGGTAGACACCATATATTTT.

The genes are TRBV9 and TRBJ2-7; 8 bases fit TRBD1. With 3 bases clipped from V and 3 bases from J, the junction kept 5 bases outside the gene matches. The CDR3 runs to 14 residues. Germline assignment: CDR1 SGDLS and CDR2 YYNGEE. CDR3 DNA: TGTGCCAGCAGCGCGACAACAGGGGGCTACGAGCAGTACTTC. As protein: CASSATTGGYEQYF.

The chain recombines TRBV27 with TRBJ2-7, with 10 bases that match TRBD2. Trimming took 6 bases from V and 5 from J; bases not matched to a gene: 7. The CDR3 sequence is 14 residues long. CDR1 and CDR2 (germline): MNHEY, SMNVEV (reference sequence). The DNA for the CDR3 is TGTGCCAGCAGCCCCGTAGCGGGAGGCCACGAGCAGTACTTC. It translates to CASSPVAGGHEQYF.

The rearrangement uses TRBV27 and TRBJ1-5; the match to TRBD1 covers 8 bases. Germline CDR1 and CDR2: MNHEY and SMNVEV (reference sequence). V was pared by 4 bases and J by 4 bases, with 3 bases of the junction left unmatched. The CDR3 consists of 14 residues. The CDR3 bases are TGTGCCAGCAGTTACAGGGGGTTGAATCAGCCCCAGCATTTT. It translates to CASSYRGLNQPQHF.

The chain recombines TRBV4-1 with TRBJ2-7; no clear D. Trimming cost V 6 bases and J 6 bases, with 12 bases left between them. CDR1 MGHRA and CDR2 YSYEKL come from the germline V gene. This CDR3 comprises 12 residues. In DNA, the CDR3 is TGCGCCAGCAGTTCAAAGAGATCCGAGCAGTACTTC. It yields the protein CASSSKRSEQYF.